This TCR beta chain emerged from a study of vaccination and CD4 T cells after COVID-19. This CDR3 has 15 residues. The V and J ends lost 0 bases and 1 base, in that order; junction bases with no gene match: 4. Germline assignment: CDR1 DFQATT and CDR2 SNEGSKA (reference sequence). Treatment given: roughly 10-day PBMC culture with coronavirus spike peptide pools or control peptides (ViraFEST assay). Details on this clonotype: What it binds is not known.

An Oncomine TCR Beta short-read assay was used to sequence the DNA from cultured CD4+ T cells. TCRdb re-derived calls from the PCR reads in MiXCR, one entry per CDR3 protein. The table has roughly 20,000 distinct CDR3 sequences, 42% seen once. This sequence was found in a human donor who received a COVID-19 vaccine. The chain combines TRBV20-1 with TRBJ1-1; 8 bases line up with TRBD1. Sequencing used CD4+ T cells from blood, cultured in vitro, obtained before SARS-CoV-2 vaccination. Here the CDR3 reads CSARDPGGQNTEAFF. The CDR3 coding sequence is TGCAGTGCTAGAGATCCAGGGGGCCAGAACACTGAAGCTTTCTTT.